These T cell receptor beta chains were read from a single sample in a study of liver allograft versus peripheral blood T cells. One entry per CDR3 protein results from TCRdb running MiXCR on the reads. The sample contains over 2,000 distinct CDR3 sequences, roughly 16% of which appear only once. These receptors were taken from a human patient who had a liver transplant. Some T cells may trace back to the graft donor. Both conserved end residues are part of each CDR3. The D gene is left open where the match is weak. Size is stated for part of the rows, as once, few or many counts, or as a class when the clone is expanded.

d_call	v_call	clone_size	j_call	cdr3_nt	cdr3_aa
-	TRBV27	medium-sized	TRBJ1-5	TGTGCCAGCAGTTTATCGATGGGGGGAAACCAGCCCCAGCATTTT	CASSLSMGGNQPQHF
-	TRBV12-3/TRBV12-4	medium-sized	TRBJ1-2	TGTGCCAGCAGTTTAGATAGGGTCGGCGGCTACACCTTC	CASSLDRVGGYTF
-	TRBV27	medium-sized	TRBJ1-2	TGTGCCAGCAGTTCTACCCCCGGCAGCTTCTATGGCTACACCTTC	CASSSTPGSFYGYTF
-	TRBV27	medium-sized	TRBJ1-2	TGTGCCAGCAAATCAGGCGTCGGCGGCTACACCTTC	CASKSGVGGYTF
-	TRBV6-1	medium-sized	TRBJ1-6	TGTGCCAGCCGAGGGCCAGGCTATAATTCACCCCTCCACTTT	CASRGPGYNSPLHF
TRBD2	TRBV9	many	TRBJ2-7	TGTGCCAGCAGCGTCCTAGCGGGTTCCTACGAGCAGTACTTC	CASSVLAGSYEQYF
-	TRBV29-1	medium-sized	TRBJ2-7	TGCAGCGCCATGCAGGCCCCCTACGAGCAGTACTTC	CSAMQAPYEQYF
-	TRBV20-1	many	TRBJ2-5	-	CSARAVAAQETQYF
-	TRBV7-9	-	TRBJ2-5	TGTGCCAGCAGCCTGGGGCCAGAAGAGACCCAGTACTTC	CASSLGPEETQYF
TRBD1	TRBV6-5	medium-sized	TRBJ1-5	TGTGCCAGCAGCAACGACAGGGGCCCTAATCAGCCCCAGCATTTT	CASSNDRGPNQPQHF
-	TRBV6-5	medium-sized	TRBJ1-3	TGTGCCAGCAGTTACTCAAATTGGGGGGTAACCTCTGGAAACACCATATATTTT	CASSYSNWGVTSGNTIYF
TRBD1	TRBV5-6	-	TRBJ1-1	TGTGCCAGCAGCCCCGGGACAGGGGGCTGGAACACTGAAGCTTTCTTT	CASSPGTGGWNTEAFF
-	TRBV5-5	medium-sized	TRBJ1-4	TGTGCCAGCAGCTTGGGGAGGGATGAAAAACTGTTTTTT	CASSLGRDEKLFF
TRBD1	TRBV19	medium-sized	TRBJ1-2	TGTGCCAGTAGAGGACAGGCCTATGGCTACACCTTC	CASRGQAYGYTF
-	TRBV7-9	medium-sized	TRBJ1-2	TGTGCCAGCAGCTTAGTGGGGACAAACTATGGCTACACCTTC	CASSLVGTNYGYTF
-	TRBV9	medium-sized	TRBJ2-2	TGTGCCAGCAGCGTAGACACGGACCGGGAGCTGTTTTTT	CASSVDTDRELFF
-	TRBV10-1	-	TRBJ1-1	TGCGCCAGCAGTGAGTCAGGAACAGGCGACCCTGAAGCTTTCTTT	CASSESGTGDPEAFF
TRBD1	TRBV25-1	medium-sized	TRBJ1-6	TGTGCCAGCAGTGGAACCGGGACAGGGCGTCCACCCCTCCACTTT	CASSGTGTGRPPLHF
-	TRBV2	-	TRBJ1-5	TGTGCCAGCGCCATACAAGAGGGTGGCGGCAATCAGCCCCAGCATTTT	CASAIQEGGGNQPQHF
-	TRBV7-9	medium-sized	TRBJ2-7	TGTGCCAGCAGCTTGCCCGACTACGAGCAGTACTTC	CASSLPDYEQYF
TRBD1	TRBV11-2	many	TRBJ2-7	TGTGCCAGCAGCTCTTCAGGGGGCTACGAGCAGTACTTC	CASSSSGGYEQYF
-	TRBV30	-	TRBJ1-1	TGTGCCTGGAGAGGAGGGCTGAACACTGAAGCTTTCTTT	CAWRGGLNTEAFF
-	TRBV6-6	medium-sized	TRBJ1-5	TGTGCCAGCACCCCTCAGGGACTGAGCAATCAGCCCCAGCATTTT	CASTPQGLSNQPQHF
-	TRBV19	medium-sized	TRBJ2-7	TGTGCCAGTAGTATAGTTTGGGGAAGCTACGAGCAGTACTTC	CASSIVWGSYEQYF
-	TRBV19	few	TRBJ2-5	TGTGCCAGTACCCCGGTAGGGGAAGAGACCCAGTACTTC	CASTPVGEETQYF
-	TRBV5-6	medium-sized	TRBJ1-4	TGTGCCAGCATAAGGGGGGGGAGGGGTGAAAAACTGTTTTTT	CASIRGGRGEKLFF
-	TRBV14	medium-sized	TRBJ1-2	TGTGCCAGCAGCCAAGAAGGACGCAGCCTTTATGGCTACACCTTC	CASSQEGRSLYGYTF
-	TRBV2	-	TRBJ1-1	TGTGCCAGCAGTGAAGGACCGAGGGCCGCTGAAGCTTTCTTT	CASSEGPRAAEAFF
-	TRBV27	-	TRBJ2-1	TGTGTCAGCAGTTTCTTCAGGAACAATGAGCAGTTCTTC	CVSSFFRNNEQFF
-	TRBV7-9	medium-sized	TRBJ2-6	TGTGCCAGCAGCCTCCAGGACATAGGCGACGTCCTGACTTTC	CASSLQDIGDVLTF
-	TRBV12-3/TRBV12-4	few	TRBJ2-3	TGTGCCAGCAGTCGATTAGCTAGCACAGATACGCAGTATTTT	CASSRLASTDTQYF
TRBD1	TRBV5-6	medium-sized	TRBJ1-1	TGTGCCAGCAGCGTCGACAGGGCCAACACTGAAGCTTTCTTT	CASSVDRANTEAFF
-	TRBV25-1	-	TRBJ2-1	TGTGCCAGCAGCCGGGACGGCCAGAGCTCCTACAATGAGCAGTTCTTC	CASSRDGQSSYNEQFF
-	TRBV6-2/TRBV6-3	medium-sized	TRBJ2-7	TGTGCCAGCAGTTATAGAGGAAACGAGCAGTACTTC	CASSYRGNEQYF
TRBD1	TRBV10-3	medium-sized	TRBJ1-2	TGTGCCATCAGTGATGACAGGGGGCGGGGTGGCTACACCTTC	CAISDDRGRGGYTF
TRBD2	TRBV11-3	medium-sized	TRBJ2-1	TGTGCCAGCAGCTCTAAACATAGCGGGGAAACCTACAATGAGCAGTTCTTC	CASSSKHSGETYNEQFF
TRBD1	TRBV5-4	many	TRBJ1-2	TGTGCCAGCAGCTCACGAGGAGGGGGCGCAGGCTACACCTTC	CASSSRGGGAGYTF
-	TRBV19	many	TRBJ2-3	TGTGCCAGTAGTATCAGCACAGATACGCAGTATTTT	CASSISTDTQYF
TRBD2	TRBV5-5	medium-sized	TRBJ2-7	TGTGCCAGCAGCCCCCGAGGCGGGGGGGACTACGAGCAGTACTTC	CASSPRGGGDYEQYF
TRBD1	TRBV27	medium-sized	TRBJ1-6	TGTGCCAGCAGTTTAGGAGGGGGCAATTCACCCCTCCACTTT	CASSLGGGNSPLHF
-	TRBV2	few	TRBJ2-1	TGTGCCAGCAGTGAATCAGGACCGGCGGCGGCTGAGCAGTTCTTC	CASSESGPAAAEQFF
TRBD1	TRBV2	-	TRBJ1-5	TGTGCCAGCAGTGAGCTTGGGCAGGGGGTGGGTTGGAGCAATCAGCCCCAGCATTTT	CASSELGQGVGWSNQPQHF
-	TRBV5-6	medium-sized	TRBJ2-1	TGTGCCAGCAGCGAATTGGACGCGTACAATGAGCAGTTCTTC	CASSELDAYNEQFF
TRBD1	TRBV7-9	few	TRBJ2-7	TGTGCCAGTACGGGACAGGGTGGGAACGAGCAGTACTTC	CASTGQGGNEQYF
-	TRBV6-5	medium-sized	TRBJ1-1	TGTGCCAGCAGGACAGGCTCGAACACTGAAGCTTTCTTT	CASRTGSNTEAFF